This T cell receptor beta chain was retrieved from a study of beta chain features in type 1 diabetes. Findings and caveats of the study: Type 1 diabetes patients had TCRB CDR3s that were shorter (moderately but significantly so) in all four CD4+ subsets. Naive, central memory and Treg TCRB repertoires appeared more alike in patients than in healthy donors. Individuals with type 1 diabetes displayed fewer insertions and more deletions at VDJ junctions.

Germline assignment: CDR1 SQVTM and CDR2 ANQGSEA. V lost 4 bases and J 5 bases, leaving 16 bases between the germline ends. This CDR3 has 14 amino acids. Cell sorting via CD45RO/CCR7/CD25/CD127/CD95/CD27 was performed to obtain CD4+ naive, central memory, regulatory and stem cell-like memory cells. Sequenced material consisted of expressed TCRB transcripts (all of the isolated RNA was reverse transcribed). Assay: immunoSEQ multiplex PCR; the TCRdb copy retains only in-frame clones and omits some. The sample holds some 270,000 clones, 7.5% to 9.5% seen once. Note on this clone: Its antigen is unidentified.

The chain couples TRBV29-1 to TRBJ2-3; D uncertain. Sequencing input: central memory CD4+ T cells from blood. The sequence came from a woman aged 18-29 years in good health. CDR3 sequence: CSVVEVVLGDTQYF. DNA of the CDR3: TGCAGCGTTGTCGAAGTGGTCCTCGGAGATACGCAGTATTTT.